Following are 17 T cell receptor beta chains from one sample sequenced in a study of T cell changes during pregnancy in multiple sclerosis. The assay was immunoSEQ multiplex PCR, and TCRdb's table has in-frame clones only and misses some. Of around 78,000 clones in the sample, 93% were seen once. The source material was peripheral blood, sampled in the second trimester of pregnancy. These TCRs come from a female donor with multiple sclerosis, enrolled in a pregnancy study.

The chain recombines TRBV10-1 with TRBJ2-1, with 10 nucleotides matching TRBD2. CDR3 length: 18 residues. V was clipped by 0 bases and J by 8 bases; unmatched bases: 13. Germline CDR1 and CDR2: WNHNN and SYGVQD (reference sequence). CDR3 loop: CASSESTVSGGAGDEQFF. The CDR3 region has the DNA TGCGCCAGCAGTGAGTCGACTGTAAGCGGGGGGGCTGGCGATGAGCAGTTCTTC.

This clone was detected a few times. This chain connects TRBV29-1 to TRBJ2-2, with 8 positions matching TRBD1. V was clipped by 7 bases and J by 7 bases; unmatched bases: 11. The CDR3 runs to 14 residues. CDR1 and CDR2 from the germline V gene are SQVTM and ANQGSEA. The CDR3: CSANAQGAGGELFF. CDR3 nucleotide sequence: TGCAGCGCAAACGCCCAGGGGGCCGGCGGGGAGCTGTTTTTT.

V is TRBV7-9 and J is TRBJ2-7; 7 positions match TRBD2. There are 15 residues in the CDR3. V lost 7 bases to trimming and J lost 5 bases; unmatched junction nucleotides: 14. The germline CDR1 and CDR2 sequences are SEHNR and FQNEAQ (reference sequence). CDR3 sequence reads: CASNHGEGLRDEQYF. CDR3 DNA sequence: TGTGCCAGCAACCACGGGGAGGGTCTCCGGGACGAGCAGTACTTC.

In DNA, the CDR3 is TGCGCCAGCAGCCAAGTAGAGCGCCCGGAGACCCAGTACTTC. It yields the protein CASSQVERPETQYF. The rearrangement links TRBV4-1 to TRBJ2-5; D unclear. The CDR3 runs to 14 residues. In germline, CDR1 is MGHRA, CDR2 YSYEKL. The V end was cut by 1 base, the J end by 5 bases, with 11 bases between.

Only a few counts were recorded for this clone. This chain connects TRBV7-8 to TRBJ2-1, with a possible D match to TRBD2 (6 bases). This CDR3 region has 16 residues. V was pared by 4 bases and J by 3 bases, with 16 bases between. From germline, CDR1 is SGHVS and CDR2 FQNEAQ. CDR3 DNA sequence: TGTGCCAGCAGCTACAGTGGAGGGGTCTTCTACAATGAGCAGTTCTTC. Amino acids: CASSYSGGVFYNEQFF. Full variable domain (outside the CDR3, taken from reference TRBV7-8 and TRBJ2-1): GAGVSQSPRYKVAKRGQDVALRCDPISGHVSLFWYQQALGQGPEFLTYFQNEAQLDKSGLPSDRFFAERPEGSVSTLKIQRTQQEDSAVYLCASSYSGGVFYNEQFFGPGTRLTVL.

The chain combines TRBV13 with TRBJ2-7, with 7 bases that match TRBD1. The junction had 8 bases not matched to a gene; V was cut back by 7 bases and J by 2 bases. Germline CDR1 reads PRHDT; CDR2 reads FYEKMQ (reference sequence). CDR3 length equals 14 residues. This chain's CDR3 is CASTGTAYPYEQYF. In DNA, the CDR3 is TGTGCCAGCACCGGGACAGCTTACCCCTACGAGCAGTACTTC. Looking up the rest from reference TRBV13 and TRBJ2-7 gives the full variable domain: AAGVIQSPRHLIKEKRETATLKCYPIPRHDTVYWYQQGPGQDPQFLISFYEKMQSDKGSIPDRFSAQQFSDYHSELNMSSLELGDSALYFCASTGTAYPYEQYFGPGTRLTVT.

V usage is TRBV2 and J usage is TRBJ2-1; a possible D gene is TRBD1 (6 bases). The germline V gene encodes CDR1 SNHLY and CDR2 FYNNEI. V lost 0 bases, J lost 7 bases, and 13 bases lay in between. The CDR3 consists of 15 residues. In nucleotides, the CDR3 is TGTGCCAGCAGTGAAGCGGGGGCCGATATTAATGAGCAGTTCTTC. Its translation is CASSEAGADINEQFF.

The V and J genes are TRBV5-1 and TRBJ2-5; 8 bases are shared with TRBD2. Germline V gene data show CDR1 as SGHRS and CDR2 as YFSETQ. With 0 bases clipped from V and 5 bases from J, the junction kept 9 bases outside the gene matches. This CDR3 is built from 16 residues. The CDR3 DNA reads as TGCGCCAGCAGCTTGGGGGTAGCGGGGCCGGGGGAGACCCAGTACTTC. This gives the protein CASSLGVAGPGETQYF.

Here the CDR3 DNA reads TGTGCCAGCAGCTTACCAACTAGCGGCCACAATGAGCAGTTCTTC. It codes for CASSLPTSGHNEQFF. V usage is TRBV13 and J usage is TRBJ2-1; 8 nucleotides line up with TRBD2. The V gene end was trimmed by 2 bases and the J gene end by 5 bases; junction bases not matched to a gene: 5. This CDR3 contains 15 residues. Germline-derived CDR1 and CDR2 are PRHDT and FYEKMQ (reference sequence). Full variable domain (rest looked up from reference TRBV13 and TRBJ2-1): AAGVIQSPRHLIKEKRETATLKCYPIPRHDTVYWYQQGPGQDPQFLISFYEKMQSDKGSIPDRFSAQQFSDYHSELNMSSLELGDSALYFCASSLPTSGHNEQFFGPGTRLTVL.

The chain links TRBV4-1 to TRBJ1-6; D possibly corresponds to TRBD1 (5 bases). The germline V and J ends were trimmed by 0 bases and 7 bases, with 7 bases remaining between them. The CDR3 loop spans 14 amino acids. Per the germline V gene, CDR1 is MGHRA and CDR2 is YSYEKL. The CDR3 reads CASSQDPGNSPLHF. Here the CDR3 DNA reads TGCGCCAGCAGCCAAGACCCAGGGAATTCACCCCTCCACTTT.

CDR3 sequence: CASSNNRGRSTDTQYF. The CDR3 DNA sequence: TGTGCCAGCAGCAACAACAGGGGGCGAAGCACAGATACGCAGTATTTT. The J gene is TRBJ2-3, the V gene TRBV11-3; 9 nucleotides match TRBD1. Trimming cost V 5 bases and J 0 bases; bases outside gene matches: 6. The germline gives CDR1 SGHNT, CDR2 YENEEA. The CDR3 consists of 16 residues. Combining the CDR3 with reference TRBV11-3 and TRBJ2-3 gives the whole variable domain EAGVVQSPRYKIIEKKQPVAFWCNPISGHNTLYWYLQNLGQGPELLIRYENEEAVDDSQLPKDRFSAERLKGVDSTLKIQPAELGDSAVYLCASSNNRGRSTDTQYFGPGTRLTVL.

V is TRBV6-6 and J is TRBJ1-5; 7 bases map to TRBD1. Germline values: CDR1 MNHNY, CDR2 SVGAGI (reference sequence). This CDR3 contains 15 residues. V shed 6 bases, J shed 6 bases, and the junction held 11 bases outside the gene matches. The CDR3 sequence: CASSPGTGVTQPQHF. For the CDR3, the DNA is TGTGCCAGCAGCCCCGGTACAGGGGTTACTCAGCCCCAGCATTTT.

The rearrangement uses TRBV9 and TRBJ1-1, with D uncertain. Trimming shortened V by 0 bases and J by 3 bases, and 6 bases separated the two germline ends. This CDR3 comprises 13 residues. CDR1 is SGDLS, CDR2 YYNGEE, per germline. CDR3 sequence: CASSVDPDTEAFF. The CDR3 DNA reads TGTGCCAGCAGCGTAGACCCAGACACTGAAGCTTTCTTT.

J is TRBJ2-2 and V is TRBV7-6; a weak D match, TRBD2 (5 bases). The CDR3 loop spans 17 amino acids. The V and J ends lost 1 base and 2 bases respectively, with 14 bases between them. In germline, CDR1 is SGHVS, CDR2 FNYEAQ. DNA for the CDR3: TGTGCCAGCAGCTTAGGGACTTCCGTCTCCAACACCGGGGAGCTGTTTTTT. It translates to CASSLGTSVSNTGELFF.

The chain joins TRBV5-4 to TRBJ2-7, with D perhaps TRBD2 (5 bases). This CDR3 has 15 amino acids. Germline V gene data show CDR1 as SGHNT and CDR2 as YYREEE (reference sequence). Trimming took off 3 bases at V and 3 bases at J, with 16 bases between the two ends. The CDR3, as DNA: TGTGCCAGCAGCTCGGGGTCCCGCCAGAACTACGAGCAGTACTTC. Its translation is CASSSGSRQNYEQYF.

The V call is TRBV6-6, the J call TRBJ1-6; D might be TRBD1 (5 bases). This CDR3 comprises 14 residues. V was clipped by 6 bases and J by 7 bases, with 13 bases between them. Germline-derived CDR1 and CDR2 are MNHNY and SVGAGI (reference sequence). The CDR3 sequence: CASSTTGENSPLHF. The CDR3 nucleotides read TGTGCCAGCAGCACCACGGGGGAAAATTCACCCCTCCACTTT.

The chain recombines TRBV19 with TRBJ2-5, with unresolved D. CDR1 and CDR2 from the germline V gene are LNHDA and SQIVND (reference sequence). The CDR3 contains 12 residues. Between the trimmed V and J ends, which lost 1 base and 9 bases, there was a span of 9 bases. The CDR3, as DNA: TGTGCCAGTAGTATAGTCCCAGGCCCCCAGTACTTC. Translating gives CASSIVPGPQYF.